Listed below are T cell receptor beta chains from one sample, sequenced in a study of Graves' ophthalmopathy and Graves' hyperthyroidism. Using its own MiXCR run on the multiplex PCR reads, TCRdb lists one record per CDR3 protein. Here the sample spans almost 400,000 distinct CDR3 sequences, around 19% being singletons. Sequenced input: peripheral blood. These receptors were collected from a woman between 18 and 29 years old with Graves' ophthalmopathy. Each CDR3 is given without its conserved first and last residue. Each record gives: V gene, CDR3 length, J gene, CDR3 protein.

TRBV28	13	TRBJ1-6	ASSLLGRMNSPLH
TRBV6-2/TRBV6-3	10	TRBJ1-1	ASRPADTEAF
TRBV6-2/TRBV6-3	9	TRBJ2-3	ASSYGNRQY
TRBV11-1	13	TRBJ1-3	ASSLVDHSGNTIY
TRBV30	11	TRBJ1-6	AGRDGEHSPLH
TRBV9	11	TRBJ2-7	ASSPRLGYEQY
TRBV19	10	TRBJ1-2	ASSLSGHGYT
TRBV6-4	16	TRBJ2-2	ASTIRGGTVSNTGELF
TRBV5-4	9	TRBJ1-2	ASSLLDGYT
TRBV18	11	TRBJ2-5	ASSPTGTETQY
TRBV7-2	14	TRBJ1-2	ASSSLRDRANYGYT
TRBV7-2	13	TRBJ2-5	ASSGLAADPETQY
TRBV27	12	TRBJ2-7	ASSSAGGPYEQY
TRBV6-2/TRBV6-3	12	TRBJ2-2	ASSLLAGTGELF
TRBV28	14	TRBJ2-7	ASSEWTSGGYYEQY
TRBV6-5	11	TRBJ2-7	ASGGDGTYEQY
TRBV29-1	12	TRBJ1-1	SVRPGGMNTEAF
TRBV11-1	17	TRBJ1-1	ASSYRLRHHREGGTEAF
TRBV28	12	TRBJ2-7	ASSSLGEVYEQY
TRBV5-1	14	TRBJ2-3	ASSSVGALAPDTQY
TRBV27	13	TRBJ2-7	ASSFWTGAHYEQY
TRBV6-5	11	TRBJ2-7	ASSTTGVHEQY
TRBV6-2/TRBV6-3	13	TRBJ2-7	ASRLLGQSTYEQY
TRBV30	12	TRBJ1-1	AWSVKGMNTEAF
TRBV24-1	10	TRBJ2-5	ATRGDQETQY
TRBV6-2/TRBV6-3	13	TRBJ2-4	ASSYTSAAKNIQY
TRBV28	11	TRBJ2-7	ASIVPGLGEQY
TRBV6-2/TRBV6-3	13	TRBJ2-5	ASSYWRAGVWTQY
TRBV15	12	TRBJ2-7	ATSSRDRGSRQY
TRBV29-1	9	TRBJ1-2	SVVTNYGYT